Each of the 25 T cell receptor beta chains below was sequenced from the same sample in a study of T cell repertoires in cytomegalovirus infection. MiXCR, applied by TCRdb to the reads, yields one record per CDR3 protein. The sample has 290,000 or so distinct CDR3 sequences; roughly 25% are singletons. Input material: PBMCs. Every receptor here comes from a human donor in good health (CMV status not recorded). Some clones in this sample may be carry-over from other donors' samples.

This chain connects TRBV5-6 to TRBJ2-2; D might be TRBD1 (5 bases). Germline V gene lookup returns CDR1 SGHDT and CDR2 YYEEEE. The V and J ends lost 0 bases and 8 bases respectively, with 20 bases between them. The CDR3 covers 17 residues. CDR3 bases: TGTGCCAGCAGCTTGGAATTTTCGCAGGGATTAGTAGGGGAGCTGTTTTTT. Protein sequence: CASSLEFSQGLVGELFF.

This clonotype was observed at least ten times. CDR3 coding DNA: TGTGCCAGCAGCCACCAGGACAGGGGGGCCACTGAAGCTTTCTTT. Protein product: CASSHQDRGATEAFF. V gene TRBV7-6 combines with J gene TRBJ1-1, with TRBD1 identical over 10 bases. J was trimmed by 4 bases and V by 5 bases; bases with no gene match: 7. This CDR3 contains 15 residues. CDR1 and CDR2 from the germline V gene are SGHVS and FNYEAQ.

This clonotype was observed many times. This chain joins TRBV7-9 and TRBJ1-4, with a weak D call TRBD1 (5 bases). The V end lost 5 bases, the J end lost 7 bases, and 17 bases lay between the germline ends. Looked up from germline, CDR1 is SEHNR and CDR2 is FQNEAQ (reference sequence). CDR3 length: 15 residues. The CDR3 DNA reads TGTGCCAGCAGCCTATGGTCGCCAGGGACTGAAAAACTGTTTTTT. This gives the protein CASSLWSPGTEKLFF.

This clonotype appeared a few times. The chain has TRBV12-3 or TRBV12-4 and TRBJ1-4; 7 bases agree with TRBD1. The junction had 7 bases not matched to a gene; V was cut back by 6 bases and J by 3 bases. The CDR3 contains 15 residues. The CDR3 DNA reads as TGTGCCAGCAGCCTACAGGGGTTAGCTAATGAAAAACTGTTTTTT. Translating it yields CASSLQGLANEKLFF.

This clonotype was counted ten times or more. The CDR3 DNA sequence: TGTGCCAGTCTGGAGGTCGGCAATCAGCCCCAGCATTTT. It yields the protein CASLEVGNQPQHF. The chain combines TRBV6-1 with TRBJ1-5; D ambiguous. The CDR3 sequence is 13 residues long. Germline-derived CDR1 and CDR2 are MNHNS and SASEGT. V was cut by 9 bases and J by 2 bases, with 11 bases left in between.

This chain links TRBV7-2 with TRBJ1-2, with D perhaps matching TRBD1 (6 bases). Trimming removed 1 base at V and 3 bases at J, with 12 bases between. This CDR3 region has 15 residues. CDR1 is SGHTA and CDR2 is FQGNSA in the germline V gene. CDR3 DNA sequence: TGTGCCAGCAGCTTAGTGGGGGGCGAGGACTATGGCTACACCTTC. This gives the protein CASSLVGGEDYGYTF.

The chain uses TRBV5-1 and TRBJ1-6; TRBD1 is a possible D gene (5 bases). Germline V gene data show CDR1 as SGHRS and CDR2 as YFSETQ. V shed 4 bases and J shed 6 bases, with 14 bases lying between them. The CDR3 is 15 residues long. This chain's CDR3 is CASSGGGGRNSPLHF. The CDR3 nucleotides are TGCGCCAGCAGCGGCGGCGGGGGACGTAATTCACCCCTCCACTTT.

The chain links TRBV20-1 to TRBJ1-2; TRBD1 matches at 7 bases. Germline CDR1 DFQATT, CDR2 SNEGSKA (reference sequence). This CDR3 spans 12 amino acids. The V and J ends lost 2 bases and 6 bases, in that order; junction bases with no gene match: 3. The CDR3 spells CSARQGEDGYTF. The CDR3 nucleotides are TGCAGTGCTAGACAGGGGGAAGATGGCTACACCTTC.

This clonotype occurred many times. This chain uses TRBV7-9 with TRBJ2-7; 11 positions agree with TRBD2. The CDR3 runs to 15 residues. V shed 5 bases and J 4 bases; nucleotides not matched to a gene: 7. Germline loops: CDR1 SEHNR, CDR2 FQNEAQ (reference sequence). The CDR3, as DNA: TGTGCCAGCAGCCTTAGCGGGGGGGCGAAATACGAGCAGTACTTC. Translating it yields CASSLSGGAKYEQYF.

This clonotype occurred a few times. The chain links TRBV12-3 or TRBV12-4 to TRBJ1-5; D possibly corresponds to TRBD1 (5 bases). Trimming removed 3 bases at V and 6 bases at J, with 9 bases between. This CDR3 has 13 residues. The CDR3 region is CASSFGGGQPQHF. The CDR3 DNA follows: TGTGCCAGCAGTTTTGGGGGGGGTCAGCCCCAGCATTTT.

The chain joins TRBV7-9 to TRBJ2-7; 8 bases are a match to TRBD2. This CDR3 has 15 residues. Germline assignment: CDR1 SEHNR and CDR2 FQNEAQ (reference sequence). J gave up 4 bases and V 5 bases, and 10 bases lay outside the gene matches. CDR3 in amino acids: CASSRPTSGKYEQYF. The CDR3 nucleotides read TGTGCCAGCAGCAGGCCTACTAGCGGTAAATACGAGCAGTACTTC.

This clonotype was recorded many times. The chain recombines TRBV7-2 with TRBJ1-4; perhaps TRBD1 as D (5 bases). Per the germline V gene, CDR1 is SGHTA and CDR2 is FQGNSA. The CDR3 has 15 amino acids. V lost 6 bases and J 3 bases, leaving 14 bases between the germline ends. CDR3 region: CASSPRQGANEKLFF. Written as DNA, the CDR3 is TGTGCCAGCAGTCCCCGCCAGGGAGCTAATGAAAAACTGTTTTTT.

In this sample, this clonotype turned up many times. This chain links TRBV7-2 with TRBJ2-7; the D gene is possibly TRBD2 (7 bases). CDR1 is SGHTA and CDR2 is FQGNSA in the germline V gene. V lost 7 bases and J 5 bases, leaving 21 bases between the germline ends. CDR3 size: 15 residues. The CDR3 sequence: CASNLGGGGKDEQYF. CDR3 in DNA: TGTGCCAGCAACCTCGGAGGGGGAGGGAAGGACGAGCAGTACTTC.

The V call is TRBV6-6, the J call TRBJ2-1; 8 bases agree with TRBD1. Germline CDR1 reads MNHNY; CDR2 reads SVGAGI (reference sequence). V lost 7 bases, J lost 2 bases, and 7 bases stayed unmatched. This CDR3 is 15 amino acids long. The CDR3 DNA is TGTGCCAGCACCTTCGACAGGGGCCCCTACAATGAGCAGTTCTTC. Translating it yields CASTFDRGPYNEQFF.

This chain joins TRBV30 and TRBJ1-6; no definite D call. The CDR3 is made up of 15 amino acids. Trimming removed 4 bases from V and 8 bases from J, with 18 bases in between. CDR1 is GTSNPN and CDR2 is SVGIG in the germline V gene (reference sequence). For the CDR3, the DNA is TGTGCCTGGACCTTTTCCGGGCGCGGGGATTCACCCCTCCACTTT. Protein product: CAWTFSGRGDSPLHF.

This clonotype has ten or more counts. This rearrangement joins TRBV11-2 to TRBJ2-1; 7 bases agree with TRBD2. Germline trimming cut 5 bases from V and 2 bases from J; bases unmatched to any gene: 3. The CDR3 sequence is 14 residues long. CDR1 is SGHAT, CDR2 FQNNGV, per germline. CDR3 sequence (DNA): TGTGCCAGCAGCCCAGCGGGACCCTACAATGAGCAGTTCTTC. It codes for CASSPAGPYNEQFF. Supplemented by reference TRBV11-2 and TRBJ2-1, the full variable domain reads EAGVAQSPRYKIIEKRQSVAFWCNPISGHATLYWYQQILGQGPKLLIQFQNNGVVDDSQLPKDRFSAERLKGVDSTLKIQPAKLEDSAVYLCASSPAGPYNEQFFGPGTRLTVL.

This chain connects TRBV29-1 to TRBJ2-1; D remains ambiguous. Trimming took off 3 bases at V and 8 bases at J, with 11 bases between the two ends. The CDR3 sequence is 12 residues long. The germline V gene has CDR1 SQVTM and CDR2 ANQGSEA. The CDR3 spells CSVDKGRDEQFF. The DNA for the CDR3 is TGCAGCGTTGACAAGGGTCGGGATGAGCAGTTCTTC.

In DNA form, the CDR3 reads TGCGCCAGCAGCCCCGACATGAGGAATCAGCCCCAGCATTTT. As protein: CASSPDMRNQPQHF. The chain links TRBV5-1 to TRBJ1-5; the D is unclear. Trimming removed 4 bases from V and 4 bases from J, with 12 bases in between. Germline V gene data show CDR1 as SGHRS and CDR2 as YFSETQ. The CDR3 length is 14 residues.

This clonotype has ten or more counts. J is TRBJ1-5 and V is TRBV7-2, with D tentatively TRBD1 (5 bases). V lost 0 bases, J lost 3 bases, and 9 bases lay in between. Germline V gene lookup returns CDR1 SGHTA and CDR2 FQGNSA. The CDR3 length is 15 residues. CDR3 coding DNA: TGTGCCAGCAGCTTAGCCCAGGGCCCCAATCAGCCCCAGCATTTT. Translation: CASSLAQGPNQPQHF.

This clonotype was counted between two and nine times. This sequence joins TRBV6-2 or TRBV6-3 and TRBJ2-3; 9 bases map to TRBD2. V was clipped by 2 bases and J by 4 bases; unmatched bases: 7. This CDR3 is built from 16 residues. CDR1 and CDR2 from the germline V gene are MNHEY and SVGEGT. Written as DNA, the CDR3 is TGTGCCAGCAGTTACCCAGCGGGAGGTCTCCCAGATACGCAGTATTTT. Encoded protein: CASSYPAGGLPDTQYF.

This clonotype was observed many times. The chain recombines TRBV25-1 with TRBJ1-4, with D maybe TRBD1 (5 bases). CDR3 length: 16 residues. CDR1 is MGHDK and CDR2 is SYGVNS in the germline V gene. V was cut by 3 bases and J by 10 bases, with 21 bases left in between. CDR3 in amino acids: CASSEGPGTAPRKLFF. The CDR3 DNA reads as TGTGCCAGCAGTGAGGGTCCCGGGACGGCGCCGCGAAAACTGTTTTTT.

This clonotype was seen a handful of times. The V gene is TRBV5-1, the J gene TRBJ2-1; TRBD1 matches 8 bases. This CDR3 is 13 amino acids long. CDR1 and CDR2 (germline): SGHRS, YFSETQ. V trimming: 6 bases; J trimming: 7 bases; junction bases outside the gene matches: 6. Here the CDR3 reads CASNEQGANEQFF. CDR3 coding DNA: TGCGCCAGCAACGAGCAGGGGGCGAATGAGCAGTTCTTC. Combining the CDR3 with reference TRBV5-1 and TRBJ2-1 gives the whole variable domain KAGVTQTPRYLIKTRGQQVTLSCSPISGHRSVSWYQQTPGQGLQFLFEYFSETQRNKGNFPGRFSGRQFSNSRSEMNVSTLELGDSALYLCASNEQGANEQFFGPGTRLTVL.

This clonotype was detected only a few times. This sequence joins TRBV29-1 and TRBJ2-1, with 8 nucleotides matching TRBD2. This CDR3 is built from 16 residues. V lost 2 bases to trimming and J lost 6 bases; unmatched junction nucleotides: 12. In germline, CDR1 is SQVTM, CDR2 ANQGSEA. CDR3 nucleotides: TGCAGCGTTGAACTTTTTGGGACTAGAACGCCCAATGAGCAGTTCTTC. Its translation is CSVELFGTRTPNEQFF.

In its sample, this clonotype was seen many times. This chain uses TRBV6-1 with TRBJ2-7; tentatively, D is TRBD1 or TRBD2 (6 bases each). The V gene lost 6 bases and the J gene lost 3 bases, with 18 bases spanning the gap. This CDR3 region has 15 residues. CDR1 is MNHNS, CDR2 SASEGT, per germline. The DNA of the CDR3 is TGTGCCAGCAGGCCCCCCGGAGGGGGAAACTACGAGCAGTACTTC. Translating it yields CASRPPGGGNYEQYF.

This rearrangement joins TRBV12-3 or TRBV12-4 to TRBJ2-7; 8 bases agree with TRBD1. This CDR3 contains 12 residues. V was clipped by 4 bases and J by 8 bases; unmatched bases: 4. This CDR3 is CASSSGQGQQYF. DNA for the CDR3: TGTGCCAGCAGTTCCGGACAGGGTCAGCAGTACTTC.